The 31 T cell receptor beta chains in this list originate from one sample, sequenced in a study of T cell repertoires in cytomegalovirus infection. TCRdb re-called the reads through MiXCR, storing one row per CDR3 protein. The data hold approximately 500,000 distinct CDR3 sequences, with 25% to 35% observed a single time. Antigens for these TCRs are unknown. Sequenced material: cultured PBMCs, taken from culture after CMV antigen stimulation. The receptors here all came from a human donor in good health (CMV status not recorded). Some clones in this sample may be carry-over from other donors' samples.

The chain carries TRBV29-1 and TRBJ1-4; TRBD1 aligns across 9 bases. The CDR3 is 14 amino acids. V dropped 6 bases and J dropped 3; count of bases not matched to a gene: 5. Germline V gene lookup returns CDR1 SQVTM and CDR2 ANQGSEA. Here the CDR3 DNA reads TGCAGCGTGTCAAGGACAGGGGCTAATGAAAAACTGTTTTTT. Translated: CSVSRTGANEKLFF.

The rearrangement links TRBV25-1 to TRBJ2-1; 8 positions match TRBD1. The CDR3 extends over 16 amino acids. V dropped 6 bases and J dropped 7; count of bases not matched to a gene: 14. The germline V gene encodes CDR1 MGHDK and CDR2 SYGVNS. CDR3 protein: CASRPPAGGFRNEQFF. The CDR3 DNA reads TGTGCCAGCAGACCCCCCGCAGGGGGCTTCAGGAATGAGCAGTTCTTC.

The rearrangement links TRBV7-9 to TRBJ2-3, with TRBD2 matching over 8 bases. The CDR3 loop spans 15 amino acids. J lost 4 bases, V lost 5 bases, and 8 bases had no gene match. Germline V lookup: CDR1 SEHNR, CDR2 FQNEAQ (reference sequence). The CDR3, as DNA: TGTGCCAGCAGCCTGGGCAGCGGGAGCTCAGATACGCAGTATTTT. Amino acids: CASSLGSGSSDTQYF.

This clonotype was seen ten or more times. The CDR3 carries no conserved terminal phenylalanine or tryptophan, so it likely arises from a read error. The DNA is omitted, as the CDR3 cannot be located on it reliably, and the CDR3 follows TCRdb's listing. The chain has TRBV7-4 and TRBJ1-5. Termini included, the CDR3 measures 11 amino acids. In germline, CDR1 is SGHVT, CDR2 SQSDAQ. The CDR3 region is CASSSDGLCGS.

This chain uses TRBV7-8 with TRBJ2-2, with TRBD2 matching 12 bases. Germline V CDR1 and CDR2: SGHVS, FQNEAQ. With 8 bases clipped from V and 3 bases from J, the junction kept 22 bases outside the gene matches. This CDR3 is built from 21 residues. Here the CDR3 DNA reads TGTGCCAGCCCGAAATCCGTATCCGGGACTAGCGGGTTTTGGGACACCGGGGAGCTGTTTTTT. Translating gives CASPKSVSGTSGFWDTGELFF.

The J gene is TRBJ1-4, the V gene TRBV12-3 or TRBV12-4, with D possibly being TRBD1 (6 bases). V dropped 5 bases and J dropped 3 bases, with 13 bases sitting between them. CDR3 length: 15 residues. CDR3 in amino acids: CASSAGQTPNEKLFF. CDR3 coding DNA: TGTGCCAGCAGTGCCGGACAGACCCCTAATGAAAAACTGTTTTTT.

This chain joins TRBV9 and TRBJ1-5; 7 bases are shared with TRBD1. The CDR3 has 14 amino acids. V lost 3 bases to trimming and J lost 2 bases; unmatched junction nucleotides: 2. Per the germline V gene, CDR1 is SGDLS and CDR2 is YYNGEE. The CDR3 DNA sequence: TGTGCCAGCAGCGGGGACAGCCGCAATCAGCCCCAGCATTTT. Amino acid sequence: CASSGDSRNQPQHF.

This clonotype was observed at least ten times. The chain couples TRBV6-1 to TRBJ1-2, with 7 positions matching TRBD1. The CDR3 length is 13 residues. Germline values: CDR1 MNHNS, CDR2 SASEGT. Trimming took 5 bases from V and 5 from J; bases not matched to a gene: 5. Written as DNA, the CDR3 is TGTGCCAGCAGTTATACAGGGGTTTATGGCTACACCTTC. Protein sequence: CASSYTGVYGYTF.

The V call is TRBV12-3 or TRBV12-4, the J call TRBJ1-4, with 11 nucleotides matching TRBD1. Trimming cost V 7 bases and J 7 bases; bases outside gene matches: 5. CDR3 length: 14 amino acids. CDR3 amino acids: CASTPGQGGEKLFF. The CDR3 DNA reads as TGTGCCAGCACCCCGGGACAGGGGGGTGAAAAACTGTTTTTT.

V gene TRBV7-2 combines with J gene TRBJ1-2; 8 nucleotides line up with TRBD1. The J segment lost 8 bases and the V segment lost 5 bases, leaving 7 bases of the junction unmatched. Germline V gene data show CDR1 as SGHTA and CDR2 as FQGNSA. The CDR3 is made up of 13 amino acids. CDR3 DNA: TGTGCCAGCAGCCCAGGGGGCTTCAACGGCTACACCTTC. Translated: CASSPGGFNGYTF.

The chain links TRBV30 to TRBJ1-1; D is ambiguous. The CDR3 runs 13 residues. V lost 2 bases, J lost 6 bases, and 13 bases lay in between. Germline assignment: CDR1 GTSNPN and CDR2 SVGIG (reference sequence). CDR3 DNA sequence: TGTGCCTGGAGTTCATCTCTTGGCGCTGAAGCTTTCTTT. This gives the protein CAWSSSLGAEAFF.

This clonotype was observed at least ten times. The chain uses TRBV7-2 and TRBJ2-6; D remains unclear. The CDR3 is 16 amino acids. V gave up 4 bases and J gave up 0 bases, with 10 bases separating them. Germline lookup yields CDR1 SGHTA and CDR2 FQGNSA. CDR3 bases: TGTGCCAGCAGCTCTGGGTGGGCCTCTGGGGCCAACGTCCTGACTTTC. Amino acids: CASSSGWASGANVLTF.

The chain links TRBV18 to TRBJ2-7; D gene unclear. Germline assignment: CDR1 KGHSH and CDR2 LQKENI. V lost 0 bases to trimming and J lost 1 base, with 7 bases between them. CDR3 length equals 14 residues. The CDR3 here is CASSPPSPSYEQYF. The CDR3 DNA follows: TGTGCCAGCTCACCACCGTCTCCGTCCTACGAGCAGTACTTC.

V gene TRBV12-3 or TRBV12-4 combines with J gene TRBJ1-1; maybe TRBD1 (6 bases). V lost 6 bases to trimming and J lost 0 bases, with 20 bases between them. The CDR3 loop spans 17 amino acids. The CDR3 reads CASRLIMPGAVNTEAFF. The CDR3, as DNA: TGTGCCAGCAGATTAATTATGCCGGGGGCAGTGAACACTGAAGCTTTCTTT.

This clonotype has ten or more counts. J is TRBJ2-3 and V is TRBV7-3, with 9 bases fitting TRBD2. With V trimmed by 1 base and J by 5 bases, 4 bases remained unmatched. This CDR3 is 15 amino acids long. Germline V lookup: CDR1 SGHTA, CDR2 FQGTGA. CDR3 bases: TGTGCCAGCAGCTTAAAGACTAGCGGAATAGATACGCAGTATTTT. This gives the protein CASSLKTSGIDTQYF.

This clonotype showed up just once. A read error is likely, as this CDR3 ends without the conserved phenylalanine or tryptophan. The limits of the CDR3 on the DNA are not certain, so only TCRdb's listed CDR3 is given. The gene calls are TRBV7-4 and TRBJ1-2; the table's D gene call, TRBD1, was not cross checked with the DNA. Germline CDR1 SGHVT, CDR2 SQSDAQ. The CDR3 spans 13 residues, counting both ends. CDR3: CASSLEGARVVAV.

This chain connects TRBV12-3 or TRBV12-4 to TRBJ1-1; 7 bases line up with TRBD1. The CDR3 is made up of 14 amino acids. V was pared by 6 bases and J by 4 bases, with 8 bases of the junction left unmatched. The CDR3 spells CASSSQPGGTEAFF. For the CDR3, the DNA is TGTGCCAGCAGCTCCCAGCCAGGGGGCACTGAAGCTTTCTTT.

At least ten counts were recorded for this clonotype. This chain connects TRBV7-2 to TRBJ2-2; D is perhaps TRBD2 (6 bases). The germline CDR1 and CDR2 sequences are SGHTA and FQGNSA. Trimming removed 6 bases at V and 4 bases at J, with 12 bases between. The CDR3 loop spans 14 amino acids. DNA of the CDR3: TGTGCCAGCAGTCGGGGACTTACCACCGGGGAGCTGTTTTTT. Protein sequence: CASSRGLTTGELFF.

The V and J genes are TRBV7-3 and TRBJ2-2; perhaps TRBD2 as D (6 bases). V lost 4 bases, J lost 3 bases, and 9 bases lay in between. The CDR3 covers 14 residues. The germline V gene has CDR1 SGHTA and CDR2 FQGTGA. The CDR3 DNA sequence: TGTGCCAGCAGCTCGGACTACTACACCGGGGAGCTGTTTTTT. This translates into CASSSDYYTGELFF.

The chain uses TRBV7-2 and TRBJ2-2; D might be TRBD1 or TRBD2, each matching 5 bases. V was trimmed by 5 bases and J by 2 bases, leaving 15 bases between them. CDR3 length equals 16 residues. Germline assignment: CDR1 SGHTA and CDR2 FQGNSA. CDR3 sequence reads: CASSAVGGANTGELFF. The CDR3 DNA follows: TGTGCCAGCAGCGCCGTTGGGGGTGCCAACACCGGGGAGCTGTTTTTT.

J is TRBJ1-2 and V is TRBV4-2, with TRBD1 as a possible D gene (5 bases). Per germline, CDR1 LGHNA and CDR2 YNFKEQ. The CDR3 is 14 residues long. Trimming removed 0 bases at V and 2 bases at J, with 7 bases between. The CDR3 protein is CASSQEGGNYGYTF. The CDR3, as DNA: TGTGCCAGCAGCCAAGAGGGGGGAAACTATGGCTACACCTTC.

This clonotype was seen just once. CDR3 sequence: CSARTPPWYGNTEAFF. The CDR3 bases are TGCAGTGCTAGAACTCCCCCTTGGTATGGAAACACTGAAGCTTTCTTT. The chain combines TRBV20-1 with TRBJ1-1; D is unresolved. Germline values: CDR1 DFQATT, CDR2 SNEGSKA (reference sequence). The CDR3 extends over 16 amino acids. The V end lost 2 bases, the J end lost 2 bases, and 18 bases lay between the germline ends.

The chain joins TRBV28 to TRBJ2-3, with 7 bases aligning to TRBD2. Germline CDR1 and CDR2: MDHEN and SYDVKM. Unmatched junction bases numbered 10, after V lost 5 bases and J lost 2 bases. This CDR3 is 16 amino acids long. CDR3 in amino acids: CASSSLGEGYTDTQYF. The CDR3 DNA reads TGTGCCAGCAGTAGTCTTGGGGAGGGTTACACAGATACGCAGTATTTT.

V is TRBV6-8 and J is TRBJ2-7, with TRBD1 matching over 10 bases. The CDR3 runs 14 residues. Germline loops: CDR1 MNHGY, CDR2 SAAAGT. Losses at the gene ends were 6 bases for V and 4 bases for J; bases not matched to a gene: 6. Written as DNA, the CDR3 is TGTGCCAGCAGCATACGGGACAGGGGTTACGAGCAGTACTTC. Its protein is CASSIRDRGYEQYF.

V gene TRBV20-1 combines with J gene TRBJ1-6, with 9 bases fitting TRBD1. V was clipped by 3 bases and J by 6 bases; unmatched bases: 6. There are 15 residues in the CDR3. The germline V gene has CDR1 DFQATT and CDR2 SNEGSKA (reference sequence). The CDR3 DNA is TGCAGTGCTAGCCGACCGGGACAGGGTAATTCACCCCTCCACTTT. Protein sequence: CSASRPGQGNSPLHF.

This clonotype was recorded a few times. This chain joins TRBV6-5 and TRBJ2-1; 7 nucleotides agree with TRBD2. V gave up 8 bases and J gave up 10 bases; unmatched junction bases: 11. This CDR3 region has 13 residues. Germline CDR1 and CDR2: MNHEY and SVGAGI. The CDR3 sequence is CASRRTSLWEQFF. CDR3 in DNA: TGTGCCAGCCGACGGACTAGTCTGTGGGAGCAGTTCTTC.

The chain combines TRBV11-2 with TRBJ2-1; 10 bases align to TRBD2. The germline V gene encodes CDR1 SGHAT and CDR2 FQNNGV. Trimming cost V 0 bases and J 3 bases; bases outside gene matches: 26. This CDR3 has 24 amino acids. The CDR3: CASSLDSSGSVSHSFFSYYNEQFF. For the CDR3, the DNA is TGTGCCAGCAGCTTAGATTCTAGCGGGAGTGTTTCTCACTCCTTCTTCTCGTACTACAATGAGCAGTTCTTC.

This clonotype occurred a few times. V gene TRBV20-1 combines with J gene TRBJ2-7; 9 nucleotides match TRBD2. This CDR3 is 16 amino acids long. V was clipped by 5 bases and J by 4 bases; unmatched bases: 15. Germline CDR1 and CDR2: DFQATT and SNEGSKA (reference sequence). CDR3 coding DNA: TGCAGTGCTGCGGGGACAGCCGGGACTAGCCCGTACGAGCAGTACGTC. This gives the protein CSAAGTAGTSPYEQYV.

This rearrangement joins TRBV7-3 to TRBJ2-1, with D maybe TRBD2 (5 bases). The CDR3 is 14 residues long. The V end lost 5 bases, the J end lost 15 bases, and 23 bases lay between the germline ends. Germline V gives CDR1 SGHTA, CDR2 FQGTGA. CDR3 DNA: TGTGCCAGCAGCGAGTTGCTGGTACGGGAAGGACCGTTCTTC. It codes for CASSELLVREGPFF.

A word on this clonotype: At one boundary the junction diverges from the germline segment, which might be a read error. The rearrangement links TRBV5-3 to TRBJ2-5; D possibly corresponds to TRBD2 (7 bases). TRBV5-3 is labeled an ORF, and its function is uncertain. The CDR3 has 16 amino acids. The DNA of the CDR3 is TGTGCCAGCAGCTTGAGCGCGGGGGCGTACCAAGAGACCCAGTACTTC. Amino acid sequence: CASSLSAGAYQETQYF.

The chain carries TRBV11-3 and TRBJ2-7; 9 positions match TRBD2. The CDR3 is 18 amino acids. Unmatched junction bases numbered 11, after V lost 1 base and J lost 1 base. Germline CDR1 is SGHNT and CDR2 is YENEEA. The CDR3 coding sequence is TGTGCCAGCAGCTTAGGTTACACCGGGACTAGCTTTTCCTACGAGCAGTACGTC. Translating it yields CASSLGYTGTSFSYEQYV.